This is a list of T cell receptor beta chains from one sample in a study of cytomegalovirus exposure and HLA in healthy donors. Profiled with immunoSEQ multiplex PCR; TCRdb holds only in-frame clones, not every one. The repertoire holds about 93,000 clones, with approximately 69% as singletons. Sequencing input: PBMCs. The receptors were sampled from a boy aged 10-17 years in good health and CMV-seropositive. CDR3s include the opening cysteine and the closing phenylalanine or tryptophan. A D gene is named only where the DNA matches it firmly. Size is omitted from some rows. Given values are once, few, many or a class for expanded clones.

j_gene: TRBJ1-4; abundance: few; d_gene: TRBD1; v_gene: TRBV28; CDR3nt: TGTGCCAGCAGACTGACAGGGAATGTTGAAAAACTGTTTTTT; CDR3aa: CASRLTGNVEKLFF
j_gene: TRBJ1-4; abundance: NA; d_gene: NA; v_gene: TRBV6-5; CDR3nt: TGTGCCAGCAGGGCCCCGGGGAATAATGAAAAACTGTTTTTT; CDR3aa: CASRAPGNNEKLFF
j_gene: TRBJ2-3; abundance: NA; d_gene: TRBD2; v_gene: TRBV29-1; CDR3nt: TGCAGCGTCCCCCGGGGGGGGCTTCGCACAGATACGCAGTATTTT; CDR3aa: CSVPRGGLRTDTQYF
j_gene: TRBJ1-1; abundance: NA; d_gene: NA; v_gene: TRBV5-1; CDR3nt: TGCGCCAGCAGCTTGTCGAGGGAACGGAACACTGAAGCTTTCTTT; CDR3aa: CASSLSRERNTEAFF
j_gene: TRBJ1-2; abundance: NA; d_gene: NA; v_gene: TRBV9; CDR3nt: TGTGCCAGCAGCGCAGACAGAAACTATGGCTACACCTTC; CDR3aa: CASSADRNYGYTF
j_gene: TRBJ2-7; abundance: NA; d_gene: TRBD2; v_gene: TRBV29-1; CDR3nt: TGCAGCGGGCTGGGAGGGGAGGGCTACGAGCAGTACTTC; CDR3aa: CSGLGGEGYEQYF
j_gene: TRBJ1-5; abundance: NA; d_gene: NA; v_gene: TRBV18; CDR3nt: TGTGCCAGCTCTCCCTCCGGGGAGACTAATCAGCCCCAGCATTTT; CDR3aa: CASSPSGETNQPQHF
j_gene: TRBJ2-3; abundance: NA; d_gene: TRBD2; v_gene: TRBV10-3; CDR3nt: TGTGCCATAAAAGCGGGGACTTCGGATACGCAGTATTTT; CDR3aa: CAIKAGTSDTQYF
j_gene: TRBJ2-1; abundance: once; d_gene: NA; v_gene: TRBV5-4; CDR3nt: TGTGCCAGCAGCCGGGACATAGACTCCTACAATGAGCAGTTCTTC; CDR3aa: CASSRDIDSYNEQFF
j_gene: TRBJ2-1; abundance: few; d_gene: TRBD2; v_gene: TRBV6-5; CDR3nt: TGTGCCACAAGGGGCGGGAGGGCCCCCCGTGAGCAGTTCTTC; CDR3aa: CATRGGRAPREQFF
j_gene: TRBJ1-2; abundance: NA; d_gene: NA; v_gene: TRBV13; CDR3nt: TGTGCCAGCAGCTTTTTCGGAACGGGCAGGGAATATGGCTACACCTTC; CDR3aa: CASSFFGTGREYGYTF
j_gene: TRBJ2-7; abundance: few; d_gene: NA; v_gene: TRBV19; CDR3nt: TGTGCCAGTAGTCCCACCGGGTCCTTCTACGAGCAGTACTTC; CDR3aa: CASSPTGSFYEQYF
j_gene: TRBJ1-2; abundance: few; d_gene: TRBD1; v_gene: TRBV6-5; CDR3nt: TGTGCCAGCAGTTATAATACAGGGGGGTCCGGGGGCTACACCTTC; CDR3aa: CASSYNTGGSGGYTF
j_gene: TRBJ1-2; abundance: few; d_gene: NA; v_gene: TRBV19; CDR3nt: TGTGCCAGTAGTACGGCCACAGTCTATCGCTACACCTTC; CDR3aa: CASSTATVYRYTF
j_gene: TRBJ1-1; abundance: NA; d_gene: NA; v_gene: TRBV2; CDR3nt: TGTGCCAGCAGTGAGAGTTTGGGACTTTCTGAAGCTTTCTTT; CDR3aa: CASSESLGLSEAFF
j_gene: TRBJ2-1; abundance: NA; d_gene: NA; v_gene: TRBV2; CDR3nt: TGTGCCAGCACGTCAGTAGGGGGAAATGAGCAGTTCTTC; CDR3aa: CASTSVGGNEQFF
j_gene: TRBJ2-7; abundance: NA; d_gene: TRBD2; v_gene: TRBV5-4; CDR3nt: TGTGCCAGCAGCCAATCTAGCGGGAACTACGAGCAGTACTTC; CDR3aa: CASSQSSGNYEQYF
j_gene: TRBJ2-5; abundance: NA; d_gene: TRBD1; v_gene: TRBV19; CDR3nt: TGTGCCAGTAGTATATTGACAGGGGGCCGGGAGACCCAGTACTTC; CDR3aa: CASSILTGGRETQYF
j_gene: TRBJ2-2; abundance: few; d_gene: NA; v_gene: TRBV5-1; CDR3nt: TGCGCCAGCAGAGGCGGGACTAACACCGGGGAGCTGTTTTTT; CDR3aa: CASRGGTNTGELFF
j_gene: TRBJ2-2; abundance: NA; d_gene: TRBD2; v_gene: TRBV7-7; CDR3nt: TGTGCTAGCAGCTCGCACTCCCCCGGACTAGCGGGATATGTGTCCACCGGGGAGCTGTTTTTT; CDR3aa: CASSSHSPGLAGYVSTGELFF
j_gene: TRBJ2-2; abundance: NA; d_gene: TRBD1; v_gene: TRBV7-2; CDR3nt: TGTGCCAGCAGCTTAACCCAGGGGGCGTGGACCGGGGAGCTGTTTTTT; CDR3aa: CASSLTQGAWTGELFF
j_gene: TRBJ1-4; abundance: NA; d_gene: TRBD1; v_gene: TRBV27; CDR3nt: TGTGCCAGCCGGCGACAGGGCGCTGAAAAACTGTTTTTT; CDR3aa: CASRRQGAEKLFF
j_gene: TRBJ2-2; abundance: once; d_gene: TRBD2; v_gene: TRBV15; CDR3nt: TGTGCCACCGAGCGGGGGGGACTAGCAAGCACCGGGGAGCTGTTTTTT; CDR3aa: CATERGGLASTGELFF
j_gene: TRBJ2-7; abundance: NA; d_gene: NA; v_gene: TRBV6-1; CDR3nt: TGTGCCAGCAGTGAAGGGGGACAACTTTACGAGCAGTACTTC; CDR3aa: CASSEGGQLYEQYF
j_gene: TRBJ1-1; abundance: few; d_gene: NA; v_gene: TRBV4-3; CDR3nt: TGCGCCAGCAGCCAAGATCGAGGCAGCGAAGCTTTCTTT; CDR3aa: CASSQDRGSEAFF